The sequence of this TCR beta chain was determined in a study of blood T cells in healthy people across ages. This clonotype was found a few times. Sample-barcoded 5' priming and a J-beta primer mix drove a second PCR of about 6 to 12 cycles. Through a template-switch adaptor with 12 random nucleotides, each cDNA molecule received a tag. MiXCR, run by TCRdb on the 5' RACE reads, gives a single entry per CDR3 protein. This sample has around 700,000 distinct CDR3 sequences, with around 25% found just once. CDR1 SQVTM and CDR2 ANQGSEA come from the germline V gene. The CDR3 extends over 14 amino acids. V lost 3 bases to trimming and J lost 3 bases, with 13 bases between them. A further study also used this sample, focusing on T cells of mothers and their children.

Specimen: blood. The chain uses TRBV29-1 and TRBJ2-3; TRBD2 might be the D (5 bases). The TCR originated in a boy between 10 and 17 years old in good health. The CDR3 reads CSVDNGVATDTQYF. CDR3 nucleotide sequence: TGCAGCGTTGATAACGGGGTTGCGACAGATACGCAGTATTTT.